This paragraph reports one T cell receptor (beta chain). The antigen this receptor binds is unknown. Within one base of it there is no much larger clone, and no base qualities were kept. The library relied on 5' RACE. Instrument on record: Illumina HiSeq 2500. A second PCR of roughly 7 to 11 cycles was performed with a sample-barcoded 5' primer and a J-beta primer mix. Each TCR beta cDNA molecule received a unique molecular identifier from a template-switch 5' adaptor carrying 12 random nucleotides. Each sample yielded at least 2.5 million CDR3-containing paired-end reads. All of the RNA was converted into first-strand cDNA using the Mint cDNA synthesis kit, with a TRBC-specific oligonucleotide serving as the primer. Following uracil-DNA glycosylase treatment, all cDNA underwent a first 18-cycle PCR with the universal primers M1SS and BC2_uni_R. Under the source paper's analysis protocol: Each sample was normalized by randomly selecting 1 million high-quality reads, each carrying a distinct molecular identifier. Instead of being binned into consensus sequences, reads with shared molecular identifiers were discarded. CDR3 identification, clonotype clustering and error correction used MiTCR with a Q25 quality threshold and the strictest error-elimination algorithm. Lower-bound total TCR beta diversity was estimated with a nonparametric unseen species model using Euler transformation. Through fastp at Q25 and MiXCR, TCRdb rebuilt clones from the public reads, retaining in-frame beta chains. A single entry per CDR3 protein holds the most common genes and DNA from its merged rows. TCRdb, rather than the study authors, made the V and J calls. The sample has 1 million or so distinct CDR3 sequences on record, about 25% of them singletons. Approximately 0.79% of the sample is in the top ten clones.

These data come from a study of blood T cells in healthy people across ages (dated by TCRdb to 2015 to 2017). In the study overall: In model experiments, template switching captured about one uniquely barcoded TCR beta cDNA molecule for every two T cells. Donors were grouped into four age groups: young (average approximately 16 years), middle-aged (under 40), aged (roughly 67) and long-lived (approximately 78). Using the same blood draw, the study looked at two additional independent replicas of 1 million unique cDNA reads for two donors, one aged 18 to 30 and the other aged 80 or older. The study measured age-related changes in TCR beta repertoire diversity using deep sequencing normalized with unique cDNA molecular identifiers.

Study-wide conclusions, independent of this receptor: The long-lived group showed more naive CD4+ T cells, fewer expanded clones and increased TCR diversity than the aged group, suggesting age selection. Observed TCR beta diversity correlated strongly with the percentage of naive T cells measured by flow cytometry. Observed TCR beta diversity per million T cells fell roughly linearly with age, and a significant reduction was already apparent by age roughly 41. Because profiling used bulk unsorted PBMCs, naive and antigen-experienced compartments could not be compared conclusively. Donor CMV infection status was unknown, potentially confounding age-related changes in expanded clonotypes. Estimates of total diversity from one million sequenced T cells were regarded as lower bounds and underestimates.

Donors were under 40 systemically healthy Caucasian individuals from Russia aged roughly 6 to 90 years. Each donor gave roughly 9 milliliters of peripheral blood, drawn into EDTA-treated Vacutainer tubes. Ficoll-Paque density-gradient centrifugation was used to isolate PBMCs, with at least 6.5 million obtained per sample. Total RNA was extracted from PBMCs with Trizol reagent, with at least 5.5 micrograms obtained per sample. For every donor, an aliquot of PBMCs went through flow cytometry to measure the percentages of naive CD45RAhigh/CD27high T cells. CDR1 is given as MNHEY and CDR2 as SVGEGT, both from the germline V gene. CDR3 length: 13 amino acids, cysteine to phenylalanine. Only the CDR3 region is kept as DNA, spanning 39 bases read in frame from base 1. Deletion took 6 bases off V and 2 bases off J, with a span of 9 bases between the germline ends. The data were also submitted as part of a second study, on T cells of mothers and their children. Looking at the second paper: Donors were nine systemically healthy Caucasian individuals: three mothers and their six children. cDNA synthesis used all of the extracted RNA, with around 1.4 ug of RNA in each 15 ul reaction. In the second PCR, sample barcodes and 2-4 random nucleotides were introduced via the M1S primer. Over 8.5 million TCR beta CDR3 reads were obtained for each mother, and some 3.1 million reads were obtained for each child. TCR recombination output is similarly shaped by thymic selection in related and unrelated pairs, with a minor effect exerted by inherited differences. Normalized repertoire overlap was always found to be slightly, but never significantly, higher in related mother-child pairs than in unrelated mother-child pairs. No persistent microchimeric T cell clones were found, with a detection sensitivity of roughly 92 clones per million clonotypes. The study used deep NGS to compare TCR beta repertoires of mothers and children, seeking features distinguishing related mother-child pairs from unrelated individuals. Mothers averaged about 40 +/- 4 years of age and children averaged roughly 12 +/- 4 years. After adapter ligation was performed with NEBNext reagents, the libraries were sequenced on an Illumina HiSeq 2000 with 100+100 nt paired-end reads. To prevent cross-contamination, the mother and child libraries were prepared one month apart and sequenced in separate runs. Between about 500,000 and 2,100,000 distinct TCR beta clonotypes were identified per donor. Naive TCR beta clonotypes were estimated from low-frequency clonotypes matched to each donor's FACS-determined naive share, without sorting.

The rearranged chain carries TRBV6-2 or TRBV6-3 and TRBJ2-3; the D gene assignment is ambiguous. Specimen: blood. The receptor comes from a girl aged 2-10 years in good health. The DNA sequence follows: TGTGCCAGCAGACTTACGGACACAGATACGCAGTATTTT. The encoded protein is CASRLTDTDTQYF.